The clone carrying this T cell receptor beta chain has at least ten counts. No antigen is known for it. This record comes from a study of T-cell reconstitution after alpha-beta-depleted transplantation in children. Study observations and caveats: It was reported that alpha-beta T cells came from several hundred expanded graft clones (about two months after transplant).

Using unique molecular identifiers, the investigators prepared the TCRbeta library. MiXCR, applied by TCRdb to the PCR reads, yields one record per CDR3 protein. Of 350,000 to 500,000 distinct CDR3 sequences detected, about 40% appear once; the ten largest clones hold 27%. V lost 2 bases, J lost 3 bases, and 10 bases lay in between. Per germline, CDR1 MDHEN and CDR2 SYDVKM. The CDR3 sequence is 14 residues long. The receptor's source is a girl aged 2 to 10 with aplastic anemia, due to receive a stem cell transplant. Specimen: PBMCs, collected before TCRalphabeta/CD19-depleted stem cell transplant. The gene calls are TRBV28 and TRBJ2-5; D remains unclear. CDR3 amino acids: CASSLPSVEETQYF. CDR3 nucleotides: TGTGCCAGCAGTTTACCAAGCGTAGAAGAGACCCAGTACTTC.